This T cell receptor (beta chain) was captured by sequencing in a study of metastatic and nonmetastatic thyroid tumors. Regarding the study as a whole: For both blood and tumor, malignant thyroid tumors reportedly showed significantly higher TCR beta diversity than benign nodules did.

On this clone: Its antigen is currently unknown.

TCRdb re-called the PCR reads via MiXCR. This sample has some 90,000 clones; around 9.1% occur once, and the top ten carry 8.8%. The germline CDR1 and CDR2 sequences are SNHLY and FYNNEI. The length of the CDR3 is 14 residues. Trimming took off 3 bases at V and 2 bases at J, with 11 bases between the two ends. Thyroid surgery had not been preceded by any treatment in any patient. Sample: blood. The chain recombines TRBV2 with TRBJ2-7, with a weak D call TRBD2 (6 bases). The receptor was derived from a female donor with papillary thyroid cancer or a benign thyroid nodule (not recorded which). Some clones in this sample may be carry-over from other donors' samples. Here the CDR3 reads CASSDPGVPYEQYF. CDR3 nucleotides: TGTGCCAGCAGTGACCCGGGGGTACCCTACGAGCAGTACTTC. The variable domain in full, with the rest retrieved from reference TRBV2 and TRBJ2-7, is EPEVTQTPSHQVTQMGQEVILRCVPISNHLYFYWYRQILGQKVEFLVSFYNNEISEKSEIFDDQFSVERPDGSNFTLKIRSTKLEDSAMYFCASSDPGVPYEQYFGPGTRLTVT.